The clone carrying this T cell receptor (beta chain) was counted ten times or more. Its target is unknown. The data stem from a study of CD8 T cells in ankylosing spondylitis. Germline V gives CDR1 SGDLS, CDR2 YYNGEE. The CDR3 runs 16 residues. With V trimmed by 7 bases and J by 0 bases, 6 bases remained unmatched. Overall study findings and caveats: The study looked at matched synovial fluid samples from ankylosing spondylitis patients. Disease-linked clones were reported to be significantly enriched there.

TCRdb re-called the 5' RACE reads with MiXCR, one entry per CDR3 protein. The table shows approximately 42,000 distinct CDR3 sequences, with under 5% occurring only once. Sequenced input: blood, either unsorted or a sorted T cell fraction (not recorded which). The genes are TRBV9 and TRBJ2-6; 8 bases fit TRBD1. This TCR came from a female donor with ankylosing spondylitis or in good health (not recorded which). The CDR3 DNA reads TGTGCCAGCGGGGGACAGGCCTCCTCTGGGGCCAACGTCCTGACTTTC. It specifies CASGGQASSGANVLTF.